The TCR beta chain described here comes from a study of blood T cells in healthy people across ages. Through a sample-barcoded 5' primer and a J-beta primer mix, a second PCR was run for about 6 to 12 cycles. TCRdb reanalysed the 5' RACE reads using MiXCR and keeps one entry per CDR3 protein. The repertoire holds 1.5 million to 2 million distinct CDR3 sequences, with under 30% as singletons. Study findings and constraints: Reliance upon unsorted PBMCs precluded definitive naive versus antigen-experienced comparison. When set beside aged donors, long-lived donors presented more naive CD4+ cells and higher diversity. Getting older went along with TCR beta diversity per million T cells dropping roughly linearly.

Germline values: CDR1 DFQATT, CDR2 SNEGSKA (reference sequence). The CDR3 is 13 amino acids. The V gene end was trimmed by 8 bases and the J gene end by 1 base; junction bases not matched to a gene: 7. Turning to this clonotype: Its antigen is currently unknown.

The V and J genes are TRBV20-1 and TRBJ1-1; 7 bases are a match to TRBD1. The source is a woman younger than 45 in good health. The sequencing input was blood. CDR3 DNA sequence: TGCAGTCTGTTGACAGGGCGGAACACTGAAGCTTTCTTT. Translated, it gives CSLLTGRNTEAFF.